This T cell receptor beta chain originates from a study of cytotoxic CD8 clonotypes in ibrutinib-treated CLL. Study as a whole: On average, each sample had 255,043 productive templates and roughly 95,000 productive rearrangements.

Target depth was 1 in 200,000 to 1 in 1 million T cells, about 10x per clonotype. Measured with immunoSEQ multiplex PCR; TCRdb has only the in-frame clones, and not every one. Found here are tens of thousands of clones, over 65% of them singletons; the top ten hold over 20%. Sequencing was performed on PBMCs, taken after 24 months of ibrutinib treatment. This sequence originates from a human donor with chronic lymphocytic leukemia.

The CDR3, as DNA: TGTGCCAGCGGAGAACGGGGTGAAGACTATGGCTACACCTTC. This gives the protein CASGERGEDYGYTF. The rearrangement links TRBV6-6 to TRBJ1-2; D gene uncertain. The CDR3 is made up of 14 amino acids. Trimming stripped 8 bases from V and 3 bases from J, with 16 bases between. CDR1 is MNHNY, CDR2 SVGAGI, per germline (reference sequence).